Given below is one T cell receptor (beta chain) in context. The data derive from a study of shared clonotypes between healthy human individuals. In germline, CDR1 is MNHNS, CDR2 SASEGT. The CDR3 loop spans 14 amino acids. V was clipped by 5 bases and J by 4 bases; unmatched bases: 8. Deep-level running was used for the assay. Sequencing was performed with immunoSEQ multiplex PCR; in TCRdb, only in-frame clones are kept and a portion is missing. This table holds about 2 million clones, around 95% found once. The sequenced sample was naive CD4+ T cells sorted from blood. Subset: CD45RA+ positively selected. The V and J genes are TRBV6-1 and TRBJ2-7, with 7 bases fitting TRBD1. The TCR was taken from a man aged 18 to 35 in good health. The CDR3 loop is CASSRQGMEYEQYF. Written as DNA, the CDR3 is TGTGCCAGCAGTCGACAGGGTATGGAGTACGAGCAGTACTTC.